The clone carrying this T cell receptor (beta chain) has only a few counts. Profiled with immunoSEQ multiplex PCR; TCRdb holds only in-frame clones, not every one. Found here are approximately 250,000 clones, approximately 86% of them singletons; the top ten hold roughly 5%. The data belong to a study of blood T cell repertoires in COVID-19. The CDR3 covers 14 residues. In germline, CDR1 is SGDLS, CDR2 YYNGEE. The ends were cut back, 1 base at V and 0 bases at J, with 8 bases in the middle. The chain couples TRBV9 to TRBJ2-7, with D possibly TRBD1 on 5 matching bases. Material for sequencing was peripheral blood. This clonotype was sampled from a woman aged 55-75 years with COVID-19, enrolled during active disease. This chain's CDR3 is CASSVRTHSYEQYF. The CDR3 bases are TGTGCCAGCAGCGTAAGGACACACTCCTACGAGCAGTACTTC.